This record looks at one TCR beta chain sequence and its context. This receptor's antigen is unknown. Base-call qualities are not available, and no considerably larger clone is one nucleotide away. This specimen comes from a study of CD8+CD57+ T cells in acquired aplastic anemia (dated by TCRdb to the late 2010s). Background for the entire study: DNA extracted from sorted CD4+ and CD8+ cells had a mean of about 3 ug, with a range of about 0.2 to 30 ug. A CD8+CD57+ expansion meant a frequency higher than the mean frequency seen in healthy subjects.

TCR beta VDJ combination and CDR3 sequence profiling used genomic DNA as the template. An Illumina HiSeq 2000 was used for TCR repertoire sequencing. The authors processed their data as follows. Repertoires were assessed using TRBV/TRBJ rearrangement plots, CDR3 size and DJ length profiles, and Simpson's diversity index. Whichever DNA sequence was most abundant in the deep sequencing data was defined as the immunodominant clone. CDR3 amino acid sequences were screened for sharing across subjects and compared with published repertoires and the VDJdb database. TCRdb reran the public reads through fastp at Q25 and MiXCR, keeping productive beta chains. Each entry merges the rows of one CDR3 protein and shows their most common DNA and genes. The V and J calls reflect TCRdb's pipeline rather than the authors' work. The sample contains under 200,000 distinct CDR3 sequences, 40% to 60% of them found a single time. The top ten clones comprise 30% to 40% of the sample.

Patients chosen for sequencing had shown expansion of CD8+CD57+ cells by flow cytometry. Every patient had a diagnosis of severe acquired aplastic anemia based on International Study of Aplastic Anemia and Agranulocytosis and Camitta criteria. No patient had received any therapy when blood was sampled. In the study, sorted CD4+ and CD8+ blood T cells from patients with severe aplastic anemia and from healthy subjects underwent deep sequencing of TCR repertoires. Patients were enrolled in the USA under clinicaltrials.gov protocols 00001620, 01623167, 00001397, 00071045, 00081523 and 00961064. Ficoll-Paque density gradient centrifugation was used to isolate peripheral blood mononuclear cells. Before DNA extraction, CD4+ and CD8+ T cells were sorted by FACS or by magnetic beads. What the research found in general, with its limitations: CD8+ Simpson's diversity did not differ significantly between patients and healthy controls (P=0.060). Although twenty-nine CD8+ CDR3 sequences were shared by patients and controls, these sequences appeared highly expressed in patients and within the immunodominant clones of patients.

V loses 1 base, J loses 2 bases, and the germline ends lie 12 bases apart. The CDR3 numbers 16 residues from cysteine through phenylalanine. Just CDR3 DNA is preserved here, 48 bases in frame from base 1. The germline V gene specifies SGHRS as CDR1 and YFSETQ as CDR2. This sequence originates from a human donor with aplastic anemia. The chain is encoded by TRBV5-1 joined to TRBJ2-2, and the D gene may be TRBD2, 6 bases matching. The sequencing sample was made of sorted CD4+, CD8+, or CD8+CD57+ T cells (not recorded which) from PBMCs. For the CDR3, the sequence is CASSLRAGTNTGELFF. The DNA sequence is given as TGCGCCAGCAGCTTGCGCGCGGGAACTAACACCGGGGAGCTGTTTTTT.